A single sample gave rise to the 5 T cell receptor beta chains below, sequenced in a study of cytomegalovirus exposure and HLA in healthy donors. Primers: 60 Vbeta forward and 13 Jbeta reverse. Some clones are missing from TCRdb's copy, which holds only in-frame ones; the method was immunoSEQ multiplex PCR. The sample lists about 150,000 clones; less than 85% were seen once. The sequenced material came from PBMCs. The receptors here all came from a woman in her 50s in good health and CMV-seropositive.

The chain joins TRBV11-2 to TRBJ2-3; 13 bases match TRBD2. V trimming: 6 bases; J trimming: 8 bases; junction bases outside the gene matches: 11. In germline, CDR1 is SGHAT, CDR2 FQNNGV. This CDR3 region has 16 residues. CDR3 in DNA: TGTGCCAGCAGTCCTGGGACTAGCGGGGTCGGGGGTACGCAGTATTTT. This sequence encodes CASSPGTSGVGGTQYF.

This clone was counted only a few times. V usage is TRBV4-3 and J usage is TRBJ2-3; D gene uncertain. V was pared by 1 base and J by 0 bases, with 5 bases between. CDR3 length equals 14 residues. In germline, CDR1 is LGHNA, CDR2 YSLEER. The CDR3 region has the DNA TGCGCCAGCAGCCAAGTAACTAGCACAGATACGCAGTATTTT. This codes for CASSQVTSTDTQYF.

The genes are TRBV9 and TRBJ2-6, with 11 bases identical to TRBD2. J gave up 0 bases and V 4 bases, and 6 bases lay outside the gene matches. CDR1 and CDR2 (germline): SGDLS, YYNGEE. This CDR3 contains 18 residues. The CDR3 DNA follows: TGTGCCAGCAGCCCTAGCGGGGGGCCCTTCTCTGGGGCCAACGTCCTGACTTTC. Translated, it gives CASSPSGGPFSGANVLTF.

The chain couples TRBV21-1 to TRBJ2-2; TRBD2 is the table's D call and was not checked against the DNA. TRBV21-1 is given as a pseudogene. This CDR3 has 17 amino acids. CDR3 region: CASSSRYRDCNTGELFF. CDR3 sequence (DNA): TGTGCCAGCAGCTCCAGGTACCGGGACTGTAACACCGGGGAGCTGTTTTTT.

The chain links TRBV30 to TRBJ1-3, with unresolved D. Germline loops: CDR1 GTSNPN, CDR2 SVGIG (reference sequence). The CDR3 contains 15 residues. V lost 0 bases and J 3 bases, leaving 12 bases between the germline ends. The CDR3 DNA follows: TGTGCCTGGAGTGTTTCGAACAGCGGTGGAAACACCATATATTTT. This translates into CAWSVSNSGGNTIYF.